A selection of T cell receptor beta chains follows, all from one sample in a study of blood T cells in healthy people across ages. A single record per CDR3 protein comes from TCRdb applying MiXCR to the 5' RACE reads. The sample includes 900,000 to 950,000 distinct CDR3 sequences, roughly 28% of them seen just once. This sample was also put to use in a study of T cells of mothers and their children.

The specimen was blood. All receptors derive from a woman aged 40 to 55 in good health. The CDR3 runs from the conserved cysteine through the conserved F or W. The D gene is left open where the match is weak. Size tells how often a clone was seen (once, few, many) or the class of an expanded clone, and some rows leave it out.

few,TRBV9,TRBJ1-2,TRBD1,CASSVGLQGRVDYGYTF,TGTGCCAGCAGCGTTGGGTTACAGGGGCGAGTGGACTATGGCTACACCTTC
NA,TRBV6-5,TRBJ1-4,NA,CASRQNPGLQGEKLFF,TGTGCCAGCAGACAAAATCCGGGACTCCAGGGTGAAAAACTGTTTTTT
few,TRBV3-1,TRBJ2-7,TRBD2,CASSPPGLAQLRAYEQYF,TGTGCCAGCAGCCCCCCGGGACTAGCTCAACTAAGGGCCTACGAGCAGTACTTC
NA,TRBV20-1,TRBJ1-5,TRBD1,CSAFEPGQKGFGFNQLQHF,TGCAGTGCTTTTGAACCGGGACAGAAGGGTTTCGGTTTCAATCAGCTCCAGCATTTT
many,TRBV29-1,TRBJ2-7,TRBD1,CSVVDAQGNYEQYF,TGCAGCGTTGTAGACGCACAGGGGAACTACGAGCAGTACTTC
NA,TRBV28,TRBJ2-1,NA,CASTTPPLNNEQFF,TGTGCCAGCACCACGCCCCCCCTCAACAATGAGCAGTTCTTC
many,TRBV29-1,TRBJ2-7,TRBD1,CSVATGIGYEQYF,TGCAGCGTCGCGACAGGGATTGGGTACGAGCAGTACTTC
NA,TRBV9,TRBJ1-2,NA,CASSDGTVNYGYTF,TGTGCCAGCAGCGATGGGACCGTTAACTATGGCTACACCTTC
many,TRBV9,TRBJ2-3,TRBD2,CASSVGGGTQYF,TGTGCCAGCAGCGTAGGGGGAGGGACGCAGTATTTT
many,TRBV5-1,TRBJ2-2,NA,CASSGRGLDGELFF,TGCGCCAGCTCCGGGAGGGGGCTGGACGGGGAGCTGTTTTTT
few,TRBV12-3/TRBV12-4,TRBJ1-2,TRBD1,CASSSDRGGGGYTF,TGTGCCAGCAGTTCGGACAGGGGGGGAGGCGGCTACACCTTC
few,TRBV18,TRBJ1-1,TRBD1,CASSPTSRQGTEAFF,TGTGCCAGCTCACCTACTAGCAGACAGGGGACTGAAGCTTTCTTT
many,TRBV20-1,TRBJ2-3,NA,CSASRDIPADTQYF,TGCAGTGCTAGCCGGGACATCCCCGCAGATACGCAGTATTTT
many,TRBV7-9,TRBJ2-1,NA,CASSSAGSVASYNEQFF,TGTGCCAGCAGCTCCGCCGGGTCCGTAGCGTCTTACAATGAGCAGTTCTTC
few,TRBV6-1,TRBJ2-5,TRBD1,CASSDPGQGAFWTQYF,TGTGCCAGCAGTGATCCGGGACAGGGGGCTTTCTGGACCCAGTACTTC
many,TRBV6-1,TRBJ1-1,TRBD1,CASRRQGNTEAFF,TGTGCCAGCAGGAGACAGGGGAACACTGAAGCTTTCTTT
NA,TRBV5-1,TRBJ2-5,NA,CASSPWGAVETQYF,TGCGCCAGCAGCCCTTGGGGGGCTGTGGAGACCCAGTACTTC
once,TRBV6-2/TRBV6-3,TRBJ1-1,NA,CASSPITGTQNREAFF,TGTGCCAGCAGTCCTATTACCGGGACACAGAACAGGGAAGCTTTCTTT
NA,TRBV9,TRBJ2-1,TRBD2,CASSDRGGFDNEQFF,TGTGCCAGCAGCGACCGGGGGGGCTTTGACAATGAGCAGTTCTTC
many,TRBV27,TRBJ1-5,NA,CASRSGLLGNQPQHF,TGTGCCAGCAGGTCAGGGCTTTTGGGCAATCAGCCCCAGCATTTT
NA,TRBV5-1,TRBJ2-2,NA,CASSLERYTGELFF,TGCGCCAGCAGCTTGGAACGGTACACCGGGGAGCTGTTTTTT
few,TRBV6-1,TRBJ2-1,NA,CASSDDRLPPYNEQFF,TGTGCCAGCAGTGACGACAGGCTTCCTCCCTACAATGAGCAGTTCTTC
NA,TRBV3-1,TRBJ2-3,TRBD1,CASSRQGAAGTDTQYF,TGTGCCAGCAGCCGACAGGGGGCCGCGGGCACAGATACGCAGTATTTT
many,TRBV20-1,TRBJ1-6,NA,CSARAAKTAQNSPLHF,TGCAGTGCTAGAGCAGCCAAGACGGCTCAAAATTCACCCCTCCACTTT
few,TRBV20-1,TRBJ1-2,TRBD1,CSAEDRDGYTF,TGCAGTGCCGAGGACAGGGATGGCTACACCTTC
many,TRBV20-1,TRBJ1-2,TRBD1,CRPRQGATYGYTF,TGCAGACCCAGACAGGGGGCGACCTATGGCTACACCTTC
many,TRBV20-1,TRBJ1-2,NA,CSARVRLGSYTF,TGCAGTGCTAGAGTGCGACTAGGGAGCTACACCTTC
few,TRBV7-2,TRBJ2-1,TRBD2,CASSFSTSGGNNEQFF,TGTGCCAGCAGCTTCTCGACTAGCGGGGGAAACAATGAGCAGTTCTTC
many,TRBV12-3/TRBV12-4,TRBJ2-3,TRBD2,CASGTSGVSTDTQYF,TGTGCCAGCGGGACTAGCGGGGTTAGCACAGATACGCAGTATTTT
NA,TRBV12-3/TRBV12-4,TRBJ2-1,NA,CASGSPEDSLSSYNEQFF,TGCGCCAGCGGTAGCCCGGAGGATTCGTTGAGCTCCTACAATGAGCAGTTCTTC
NA,TRBV5-6,TRBJ1-1,NA,CASSLRGTTEAFF,TGTGCCAGCAGCTTGCGGGGGACCACTGAAGCTTTCTTT
NA,TRBV28,TRBJ1-2,NA,CASSLLGPVGQGARLNYGYTF,TGTGCCAGCAGTTTATTAGGACCCGTGGGACAAGGGGCCCGGCTTAACTATGGCTACACCTTC
few,TRBV7-2,TRBJ2-5,NA,CAGSLSPSVEQYF,TGTGCCGGCAGCTTAAGCCCGTCTGTAGAGCAGTACTTC
few,TRBV28,TRBJ2-5,TRBD2,CASRSTSGGRAQYF,TGTGCCAGCAGGTCGACTAGCGGGGGGAGGGCCCAGTACTTC
NA,TRBV28,TRBJ1-1,TRBD1,CASRYSGTGGEDTEAFF,TGTGCCAGCAGGTATTCCGGGACAGGGGGTGAGGACACTGAAGCTTTCTTT
NA,TRBV12-3/TRBV12-4,TRBJ2-5,NA,CASSPDKVSGQYF,TGTGCCAGCAGTCCGGACAAGGTGTCTGGGCAGTACTTC
NA,TRBV3-1,TRBJ1-1,NA,CASSDVGTEAFF,TGTGCCAGCAGCGACGTTGGCACTGAAGCTTTCTTT
many,TRBV29-1,TRBJ1-2,NA,CSVEEEVLNYGYTF,TGCAGCGTTGAAGAGGAAGTACTTAACTATGGCTACACCTTC
few,TRBV20-1,TRBJ1-2,NA,CSARDRIIGGYTF,TGCAGTGCTAGAGATAGGATTATAGGGGGCTACACCTTC
once,TRBV10-3,TRBJ2-1,TRBD2,CAISEGGGAGQFLHNEQFF,TGTGCCATCAGTGAGGGCGGGGGGGCCGGCCAATTCCTTCACAATGAGCAGTTCTTC
few,TRBV13,TRBJ2-2,TRBD1,CASSRGQGSGELFF,TGTGCCAGCAGCCGCGGACAGGGGAGCGGGGAGCTGTTTTTT
NA,TRBV7-2,TRBJ1-5,TRBD1,CASSPRGEQPQHF,TGTGCCAGCAGCCCCAGGGGGGAACAGCCCCAGCATTTT
many,TRBV29-1,TRBJ2-1,NA,CSVEDRGETNQFF,TGCAGCGTTGAAGATCGAGGGGAGACGAACCAGTTCTTC
NA,TRBV20-1,TRBJ1-5,NA,CSARDAFYSNQPQHF,TGCAGTGCTAGAGATGCGTTTTATAGCAATCAGCCCCAGCATTTT
NA,TRBV6-6,TRBJ1-5,TRBD1,CASRDPRTGEQQPQHF,TGTGCCAGCAGGGACCCTAGGACAGGGGAACAGCAGCCCCAGCATTTT
few,TRBV20-1,TRBJ2-7,NA,CSARVPMGHEQYF,TGCAGTGCTAGAGTTCCAATGGGGCACGAGCAGTACTTC
NA,TRBV7-2,TRBJ2-5,TRBD1,CASSLTGGETRYF,TGTGCCAGCAGCTTGACAGGGGGAGAGACCCGGTACTTC
NA,TRBV20-1,TRBJ1-4,NA,CSARALQGVGEKRFF,TGCAGTGCTAGAGCCCTACAGGGAGTGGGTGAAAAACGGTTTTTT
NA,TRBV18,TRBJ2-7,NA,CASSPPVLSHYEQYF,TGTGCCAGCTCACCACCAGTATTGTCCCACTACGAGCAGTACTTC
NA,TRBV6-5,TRBJ1-1,TRBD1,CASRPGQGLSRAFF,TGTGCCAGCAGACCCGGACAGGGACTGTCTAGGGCTTTCTTT
few,TRBV28,TRBJ1-6,TRBD1,CASSFPGQGNSPLHF,TGTGCCAGCAGTTTCCCGGGACAGGGGAATTCACCCCTCCACTTT
NA,TRBV2,TRBJ2-7,NA,CASSEALRGAGSYEQYF,TGTGCCAGCAGTGAAGCGCTTCGGGGGGCAGGGTCCTACGAGCAGTACTTC